Below are 3 T cell receptor beta chains sequenced from a single sample in a study of T cell responses to AZD1222 COVID-19 vaccine. Libraries were prepared by immunoSEQ multiplex PCR; TCRdb keeps only in-frame clonotypes and omits some of them. This sample has some 130,000 clones, with around nine tenths found just once. This specimen was peripheral blood, taken on day 0 of AZD1222 vaccination. These receptor sequences come from an adult in good health.

The CDR3 spells CASQNGYNEQFF. CDR3 DNA sequence: TGCGCCAGCCAGAACGGATACAATGAGCAGTTCTTC. The V and J genes are TRBV5-1 and TRBJ2-1; D remains unclear. The CDR3 has 12 residues. The ends were cut back, 7 bases at V and 4 bases at J, with 9 bases in the middle. Germline lookup yields CDR1 SGHRS and CDR2 YFSETQ. The full variable domain, completed using reference TRBV5-1 and TRBJ2-1, is KAGVTQTPRYLIKTRGQQVTLSCSPISGHRSVSWYQQTPGQGLQFLFEYFSETQRNKGNFPGRFSGRQFSNSRSEMNVSTLELGDSALYLCASQNGYNEQFFGPGTRLTVL.

As for this clone: Other DNA sequences from this sample encode an identical CDR3 as well. The V gene is TRBV5-1, the J gene TRBJ1-2; the match to TRBD1 covers 9 bases. This CDR3 contains 14 residues. J gave up 7 bases and V 4 bases, and 8 bases lay outside the gene matches. CDR1 is SGHRS, CDR2 YFSETQ, per germline. CDR3 in amino acids: CASSLGQGLGGYTF. DNA of the CDR3: TGCGCCAGCAGCCTGGGACAGGGTTTGGGTGGCTACACCTTC.

The chain uses TRBV19 and TRBJ1-5; D unresolved. Trimming cost V 3 bases and J 2 bases, with 8 bases left between them. The CDR3 covers 14 residues. Germline V lookup: CDR1 LNHDA, CDR2 SQIVND (reference sequence). The CDR3 loop reads CASSIIRGNQPQHF. The DNA of the CDR3 is TGTGCCAGTAGTATTATCCGGGGCAATCAGCCCCAGCATTTT.